The 9 T cell receptor beta chains in this list originate from one sample, sequenced in a study of cytomegalovirus exposure and HLA in healthy donors. Both 60 Vbeta primers and 13 Jbeta primers went into the PCR. Assay used: immunoSEQ multiplex PCR; TCRdb lists only in-frame clones, some missing. The data contain about 190,000 clones, roughly 80% of them singletons. Sample: PBMCs. The receptors come from a man aged 40-49 years in good health and CMV-seropositive.

This clone was detected only a few times. The CDR3 reads CASGSMVPNREETQYF. The CDR3 DNA reads as TGTGCCAGTGGTTCTATGGTCCCGAATCGAGAAGAGACCCAGTACTTC. The genes are TRBV19 and TRBJ2-5; D ambiguous. The germline gives CDR1 LNHDA, CDR2 SQIVND (reference sequence). This CDR3 contains 16 residues. Between the trimmed V and J ends, which lost 8 bases and 3 bases, there was a span of 22 bases.

The V and J genes are TRBV4-1 and TRBJ2-5, with D unresolved. The CDR3 length is 12 residues. Germline V gives CDR1 MGHRA, CDR2 YSYEKL. V lost 2 bases and J 10 bases, leaving 11 bases between the germline ends. The CDR3 region is CASSQKVLGQYF. CDR3 coding DNA: TGCGCCAGCAGCCAAAAGGTTCTAGGCCAGTACTTC.

This clone was seen only once. The J gene is TRBJ2-5, the V gene TRBV14; TRBD1 agrees at 7 bases. The CDR3 loop spans 16 amino acids. V lost 0 bases and J lost 5; bases outside the gene matches: 9. Germline loops: CDR1 SGHDN, CDR2 FVKESK. In DNA form, the CDR3 reads TGTGCCAGCAGCCAAGACGGGGACAGTCTCCCTGAGACCCAGTACTTC. Protein product: CASSQDGDSLPETQYF.

V is TRBV29-1 and J is TRBJ1-1, with D unresolved. Germline V gene sequence: CDR1 SQVTM, CDR2 ANQGSEA. The CDR3 length is 13 residues. V dropped 2 bases and J dropped 0 bases, with 7 bases sitting between them. CDR3 bases: TGCAGCGTTGAACTTGTTATGAACACTGAAGCTTTCTTT. It is translated as CSVELVMNTEAFF.

CDR3 protein: CASSEEGWRKAFF. Written as DNA, the CDR3 is TGTGCCAGCAGTGAAGAGGGATGGAGGAAAGCTTTCTTT. The genes are TRBV6-1 and TRBJ1-1; D uncertain. There are 13 residues in the CDR3. Germline V gene lookup returns CDR1 MNHNS and CDR2 SASEGT. Trimming pared 1 base from V and 9 bases from J, leaving 12 bases between.

V and J are TRBV4-3 and TRBJ2-1; 16 nucleotides match TRBD2. The CDR3 has 19 amino acids. Trimming removed 3 bases from V and 3 bases from J; junction bases left unmatched: 8. From germline, CDR1 is LGHNA and CDR2 YSLEER. CDR3 in amino acids: CASSQGTSGGAILYNEQFF. CDR3 nucleotides: TGCGCCAGCAGCCAGGGGACTAGCGGGGGGGCCATTCTCTACAATGAGCAGTTCTTC.

The chain combines TRBV7-9 with TRBJ2-7; maybe TRBD2 (6 bases). The V end lost 5 bases, the J end lost 3 bases, and 14 bases lay between the germline ends. This CDR3 is built from 14 residues. Germline CDR1 and CDR2: SEHNR and FQNEAQ (reference sequence). Here the CDR3 reads CASSPWAGIYEQYF. In nucleotides, the CDR3 is TGTGCCAGCAGCCCATGGGCGGGAATCTACGAGCAGTACTTC.

The V and J genes are TRBV6-5 and TRBJ2-7; D is possibly TRBD1 (7 bases). CDR1 is MNHEY, CDR2 SVGAGI, per germline. Trimming pared 6 bases from V and 0 bases from J, leaving 15 bases between. CDR3 length equals 15 residues. The CDR3 region is CASRGLTGSSYEQYF. The CDR3 DNA reads TGTGCCAGCAGGGGACTGACAGGGAGCTCCTACGAGCAGTACTTC.

The chain links TRBV4-3 to TRBJ2-5, with D possibly TRBD2 on 5 matching bases. There are 15 residues in the CDR3. The ends were cut back, 0 bases at V and 5 bases at J, with 13 bases in the middle. The germline V gene has CDR1 LGHNA and CDR2 YSLEER. In nucleotides, the CDR3 is TGCGCCAGCAGCCAAGATGCCTCGGGATGGGAGACCCAGTACTTC. Protein: CASSQDASGWETQYF.